This record covers a single TCR beta chain. Its antigen is unknown. Germline trimming cut 8 bases from V and 2 bases from J; bases unmatched to any gene: 8. Germline V CDR1 and CDR2: SQVTM, ANQGSEA. This CDR3 is 13 amino acids long. Generated by immunoSEQ multiplex PCR, the TCRdb table keeps only in-frame clones and is missing some. The sample has around 13,000 clones, roughly three quarters seen once. This specimen belongs to a study of follicular helper T cells after annual influenza vaccination. Study-level findings and limits: Plasmablast frequency change correlated with clonality change in ICOS+CD38+ cTfh. Yearly vaccinations repeatedly recalled conserved clonotypes in ICOS+CD38+ cTfh.

Time point meaning: 2014-2015 season, pre-vaccination. Adults received seasonal inactivated influenza vaccine, with sorted blood CD4 subsets sequenced before and after. The source material was CXCR5- memory CD4+ T cells sorted from blood, sampled on the day of influenza vaccination. The V and J genes are TRBV29-1 and TRBJ1-1; 7 positions agree with TRBD1. This TCR derives from an adult who received the influenza vaccine. CDR3 coding DNA: TGCAGCACAACACAGGGGTTTAACACTGAAGCTTTCTTT. This translates into CSTTQGFNTEAFF.